The source of this TCR beta chain is a study of patients and donors after allogeneic stem cell transplantation. CDR1 is KGHDR, CDR2 SFDVKD, per germline. CDR3 length: 15 amino acids. After removal of 2 bases from V and 1 base from J, the junction contained 3 bases not matched to a gene. This clonotype has a handful of counts. TCRdb used MiXCR to reprocess the RT-PCR reads, holding one entry per CDR3 protein. The sample includes some 880,000 distinct CDR3 sequences, under 20% of them seen just once. The sample comprised blood, either unsorted or a sorted T cell fraction (not recorded which). The genes are TRBV24-1 and TRBJ2-5, with 7 bases matching TRBD1. The clonotype comes from a human donor who was either an allogeneic HSCT recipient or a stem cell or donor lymphocyte infusion donor (not recorded which). It is not recorded whose cells these are; they may come from a transplant donor. CDR3 protein: CATSDYRGGQETQYF. CDR3 nucleotide sequence: TGTGCCACCAGTGATTACAGGGGCGGCCAAGAGACCCAGTACTTC.